These 23 T cell receptor beta chains came from one sample sequenced in a study of T cells in Graves' hyperthyroidism and ophthalmopathy. The source material, RNA transcripts, was used to amplify TCR beta CDR3 regions. Initially, a first-round RT-PCR of the TCR CDR3 employed the HTBI primer set. Via MiXCR, TCRdb re-called the multiplex PCR reads, giving one row per CDR3 protein. The sample carries some 570,000 distinct CDR3 sequences, 15% to 20% recorded once. Sequencing used blood. The receptor set was obtained from a young woman with Graves' ophthalmopathy.

The rearrangement joins TRBV5-1 to TRBJ2-3; D may be TRBD2 (6 bases). V shed 4 bases and J shed 0 bases, with 15 bases lying between them. This CDR3 has 16 amino acids. Germline CDR1 SGHRS, CDR2 YFSETQ. The chain's CDR3 is CASSPQWRGSTDTQYF. The CDR3 bases are TGCGCCAGCAGCCCCCAATGGCGGGGTAGCACAGATACGCAGTATTTT.

The rearrangement links TRBV5-1 to TRBJ2-7; TRBD1 is a possible D gene (6 bases). The CDR3 consists of 15 residues. V was cut by 4 bases and J by 1 base, with 15 bases left in between. CDR1 and CDR2 (germline): SGHRS, YFSETQ. The CDR3 reads CASSPQPGQSYEQYF. The CDR3, as DNA: TGCGCCAGCAGCCCCCAGCCCGGACAGTCCTACGAGCAGTACTTC.

V and J are TRBV9 and TRBJ1-2; D perhaps matches TRBD1 (5 bases). The CDR3 loop spans 13 amino acids. Germline CDR1 SGDLS, CDR2 YYNGEE. Trimming cost V 1 base and J 4 bases, with 8 bases left between them. The CDR3 DNA sequence: TGTGCCAGCAGCGTATCAGGGATCTATGGCTACACCTTC. This codes for CASSVSGIYGYTF.

This clonotype has a count of ten or more. The rearrangement links TRBV27 to TRBJ2-7; D perhaps matches TRBD1 (5 bases). Germline values: CDR1 MNHEY, CDR2 SMNVEV (reference sequence). The CDR3 is made up of 13 amino acids. Trimming pared 3 bases from V and 4 bases from J, leaving 10 bases between. The CDR3 region is CASSLSTEYEQYF. The CDR3, as DNA: TGTGCCAGCAGTTTGTCGACAGAGTACGAGCAGTACTTC.

Here the CDR3 reads CASRDRDGSTEAFF. The CDR3 DNA is TGCGCCAGCAGAGACAGGGACGGCAGCACTGAAGCTTTCTTT. The rearrangement uses TRBV4-3 and TRBJ1-1, with 7 nucleotides matching TRBD1. J gave up 4 bases and V 6 bases, and 8 bases lay outside the gene matches. The CDR3 is made up of 14 amino acids. Germline loops: CDR1 LGHNA, CDR2 YSLEER.

This clonotype was seen a few times. The genes are TRBV29-1 and TRBJ2-1, with D tentatively TRBD1 (5 bases). Germline CDR1 is SQVTM and CDR2 is ANQGSEA. The CDR3 has 13 amino acids. The V gene lost 4 bases and the J gene lost 7 bases, with 14 bases spanning the gap. Here the CDR3 DNA reads TGCAGCGTTGTAGGCAGGACAAGGAATGAGCAGTTCTTC. Translated, it gives CSVVGRTRNEQFF.

In this sample, this clonotype turned up a few times. The rearrangement uses TRBV29-1 and TRBJ2-3, with D perhaps matching TRBD1 (6 bases). This CDR3 is built from 13 residues. Germline CDR1 SQVTM, CDR2 ANQGSEA. Between the trimmed V and J ends, which lost 2 bases and 5 bases, there was a span of 11 bases. The CDR3 is CSVEWGLGDTQYF. The CDR3 DNA sequence: TGCAGCGTTGAATGGGGGCTGGGAGATACGCAGTATTTT.

The rearrangement joins TRBV5-1 to TRBJ2-3, with D perhaps TRBD2 (6 bases). The CDR3 consists of 18 residues. V shed 0 bases and J shed 4 bases, with 21 bases lying between them. CDR1 is SGHRS, CDR2 YFSETQ, per germline. The CDR3 sequence: CASSLGEHSGGGSDTQYF. As DNA, the CDR3 is TGCGCCAGCAGCTTGGGGGAGCATAGCGGTGGTGGGTCAGATACGCAGTATTTT.

J is TRBJ2-7 and V is TRBV6-1; no definite D call. Trimming pared 5 bases from V and 2 bases from J, leaving 10 bases between. The germline gives CDR1 MNHNS, CDR2 SASEGT. The CDR3 has 13 amino acids. The DNA of the CDR3 is TGTGCCAGCAGTAGGAACGGACCCTACGAGCAGTACTTC. It is translated as CASSRNGPYEQYF.

At least ten counts were recorded for this clonotype. The J gene is TRBJ1-1, the V gene TRBV18; no firm D call. Germline V gene data show CDR1 as KGHSH and CDR2 as LQKENI. The CDR3 sequence is 11 residues long. Trimming took 3 bases from V and 8 from J, leaving 7 bases between them. The CDR3 coding sequence is TGTGCCAGCTCACCTGACGTGGAAGCTTTCTTT. Translation gives CASSPDVEAFF.

This clonotype was seen many times. V is TRBV5-1 and J is TRBJ1-1, with 7 bases that match TRBD1. Trimming at V came to 0 bases and at J to 3 bases, leaving 8 bases not matched to a gene. The CDR3 has 16 amino acids. CDR1 is SGHRS and CDR2 is YFSETQ in the germline V gene. The CDR3 coding sequence is TGCGCCAGCAGCTTGGGGGGGCGCAGGGGGGACACTGAAGCTTTCTTT. It is translated as CASSLGGRRGDTEAFF.

The V and J genes are TRBV6-1 and TRBJ2-7; 8 positions match TRBD1. V shed 8 bases, J shed 6 bases, and the junction held 6 bases outside the gene matches. The CDR3 has 12 residues. Per the germline V gene, CDR1 is MNHNS and CDR2 is SASEGT. The chain's CDR3 is CASGTGFGEQYF. In nucleotides, the CDR3 is TGTGCCAGCGGGACAGGTTTTGGCGAGCAGTACTTC.

The chain employs TRBV2 and TRBJ2-7; tentatively, D is TRBD2 (7 bases). The germline V and J ends were trimmed by 5 bases and 4 bases, with 12 bases remaining between them. The germline V gene has CDR1 SNHLY and CDR2 FYNNEI. The CDR3 has 13 residues. The CDR3 spells CASSPEGGYEQYF. The DNA for the CDR3 is TGTGCCAGCAGTCCGGAGGGGGGGTACGAGCAGTACTTC. Filled out from reference TRBV2 and TRBJ2-7, the complete variable domain reads EPEVTQTPSHQVTQMGQEVILRCVPISNHLYFYWYRQILGQKVEFLVSFYNNEISEKSEIFDDQFSVERPDGSNFTLKIRSTKLEDSAMYFCASSPEGGYEQYFGPGTRLTVT.

The chain joins TRBV29-1 to TRBJ2-1; D gene unclear. The CDR3 consists of 10 residues. The V gene lost 4 bases and the J gene lost 10 bases, with 8 bases spanning the gap. Germline CDR1 is SQVTM and CDR2 is ANQGSEA. CDR3 region: CSVGVKEQFF. The CDR3 DNA sequence: TGCAGCGTTGGGGTTAAAGAGCAGTTCTTC.

The V gene is TRBV14, the J gene TRBJ1-1; no firm D call. CDR1 and CDR2 (germline): SGHDN, FVKESK. The CDR3 contains 14 residues. Trimming stripped 1 base from V and 5 bases from J, with 11 bases between. In DNA form, the CDR3 reads TGTGCCAGCAGCCAAGTGGATAGTTGGACTGAAGCTTTCTTT. Protein product: CASSQVDSWTEAFF.

In this sample, this clonotype turned up a few times. A single base separates this from a much larger clone, so it may be a read error. The J gene is TRBJ1-5, the V gene TRBV28; tentatively, D is TRBD1 (5 bases). The CDR3 spans 15 residues. The V gene's germline CDR1 is MDHEN and CDR2 SYDVKM. CDR3 in DNA: TGTGTCAGCAGTCCCTCGGGGGGGGGCAATCAGCCCCAGCATTTT. Its protein product is CVSSPSGGGNQPQHF.

There are many counts of this clonotype. The rearrangement uses TRBV27 and TRBJ2-7, with 10 positions matching TRBD2. Germline-derived CDR1 and CDR2 are MNHEY and SMNVEV (reference sequence). Germline trimming cut 3 bases from V and 4 bases from J; bases unmatched to any gene: 3. This CDR3 has 14 residues. CDR3 sequence (DNA): TGTGCCAGCAGTTTCAGCGGGAGGGGGTACGAGCAGTACTTC. It translates to CASSFSGRGYEQYF.

Details on this clonotype: A much larger clonotype is one base distant, so this may be a read error. The chain has TRBV20-1 and TRBJ1-1, with 10 bases lining up with TRBD1. With V trimmed by 6 bases and J by 6 bases, 10 bases remained unmatched. Germline V gene lookup returns CDR1 DFQATT and CDR2 SNEGSKA (reference sequence). This CDR3 is 14 amino acids long. The CDR3 nucleotides read TGCAGTGCCCCGGGACAGGGGACGGGCGCTGAAGCTTTCTTT. Protein sequence: CSAPGQGTGAEAFF.

The sample holds many counts of this clonotype. The chain employs TRBV28 and TRBJ2-5; 15 bases match TRBD2. Germline CDR1 is MDHEN and CDR2 is SYDVKM. CDR3 length equals 18 residues. J was trimmed by 3 bases and V by 1 base; bases with no gene match: 6. The CDR3 region is CASSLSFRTSGREETQYF. The CDR3 DNA follows: TGTGCCAGCAGTTTATCCTTTCGGACTAGCGGGAGGGAAGAGACCCAGTACTTC.

This clonotype appeared many times. The chain links TRBV28 to TRBJ1-6; D is undetermined. Germline V gene lookup returns CDR1 MDHEN and CDR2 SYDVKM. The CDR3 length is 15 residues. V shed 2 bases and J shed 5 bases, with 10 bases lying between them. This CDR3 reads CASSLSFGNNSPLHF. CDR3 coding DNA: TGTGCCAGCAGTTTAAGTTTCGGAAATAATTCACCCCTCCACTTT.

Many counts were recorded for this clonotype. V gene TRBV5-1 combines with J gene TRBJ2-3; 12 bases fit TRBD2. The ends lost 1 base at V and 5 bases at J; junction bases unmatched: 11. CDR1 and CDR2 (germline): SGHRS, YFSETQ. The CDR3 has 18 amino acids. The CDR3: CASSLTPGLAGGLDTQYF. The CDR3 nucleotides read TGCGCCAGCAGCTTGACCCCCGGGCTAGCGGGGGGGCTAGATACGCAGTATTTT.

This clonotype was recorded a few times. This sequence joins TRBV5-1 and TRBJ2-1; 7 bases map to TRBD2. Germline V gene data show CDR1 as SGHRS and CDR2 as YFSETQ. The CDR3 is 16 residues long. V lost 2 bases, J lost 0 bases, and 5 bases stayed unmatched. The CDR3 DNA sequence: TGCGCCAGCAGCTTTACAGCGGGGAGCTCCTACAATGAGCAGTTCTTC. Translation gives CASSFTAGSSYNEQFF.

The V and J genes are TRBV5-6 and TRBJ2-3; TRBD2 is a possible D gene (6 bases). Germline loops: CDR1 SGHDT, CDR2 YYEEEE. Trimming pared 0 bases from V and 2 bases from J, leaving 13 bases between. CDR3 length: 16 residues. The CDR3 reads CASSLGGGDLTDTQYF. The CDR3 nucleotides are TGTGCCAGCAGCTTGGGGGGCGGGGACCTCACAGATACGCAGTATTTT.